This TCR beta chain was observed in a study of CD8+CD57+ T cells in acquired aplastic anemia (dated by TCRdb to the late 2010s). In terms of the full investigation: Extracted DNA from sorted CD4+ and CD8+ cells averaged approximately 3.4 ug, ranging from roughly 0.17 to 27.4 ug. For healthy donor samples, the average read count was approximately 10 million for CD4+ cells and approximately 11 million for CD8+ cells. What the research found in general, with its limitations: No significant difference in CD8+ Simpson's diversity was found between patients and healthy controls (P=0.060). Although some 28 CD8+ CDR3 sequences were shared by patients and controls, these sequences appeared highly expressed in patients and within the immunodominant clones of patients.

Profiling of TCR beta VDJ combinations and CDR3 sequences used genomic DNA as the template. TCR repertoire sequencing was run on an Illumina HiSeq 2000. On the authors' methods: TRBV/TRBJ rearrangement plots, CDR3 size and DJ length profiles, and Simpson's diversity index were used to evaluate the repertoires. The most abundant DNA sequence in the deep sequencing data was taken as the immunodominant clone. CDR3 amino acid sequences were screened for sharing across subjects and were compared with published repertoires and the VDJdb database. TCRdb applied fastp at Q25 and MiXCR to the public reads, then kept only in-frame beta chains. Each entry merges the rows of one CDR3 protein and shows their most common DNA and genes. It is TCRdb's table, rather than the study itself, that gives the V and J calls and clone size. The sample table lists about 190,000 distinct CDR3 sequences, less than 70% of them with a count of one. Of the sample, 16% is held by the ten largest clones.

In this study, sorted CD4+ and CD8+ T cells from the blood of healthy subjects and of severe aplastic anemia patients had their TCR repertoires deep-sequenced. Ficoll-Paque density gradient centrifugation was used to isolate peripheral blood mononuclear cells. CD4+ and CD8+ T cells were sorted by FACS or magnetic beads before DNA extraction. CDR1 and CDR2 are drawn from the germline V gene: MNHNS, SASEGT. Inclusive of the bounding cysteine and phenylalanine, the CDR3 is 12 residues long. The read is trimmed to its CDR3 DNA, 36 bases read in frame from base 1. After removal of 6 bases from V and 5 bases from J, the junction retains 3 bases not matched to a gene. This clonotype was found many times. What this receptor recognizes is not known. Per-base quality was not reported, and no clone a single base away is much larger than it.

The source is a human donor in good health, serving as a control. Material: sorted CD4+, CD8+, or CD8+CD57+ T cells (not recorded which) from PBMCs. Here the chain combines TRBV6-1 and TRBJ1-2; 7 junctional bases match TRBD1. The CDR3 protein is CASSWDRYGYTF. In nucleotide form, the sequence is TGTGCCAGCAGCTGGGACAGATATGGCTACACCTTC.